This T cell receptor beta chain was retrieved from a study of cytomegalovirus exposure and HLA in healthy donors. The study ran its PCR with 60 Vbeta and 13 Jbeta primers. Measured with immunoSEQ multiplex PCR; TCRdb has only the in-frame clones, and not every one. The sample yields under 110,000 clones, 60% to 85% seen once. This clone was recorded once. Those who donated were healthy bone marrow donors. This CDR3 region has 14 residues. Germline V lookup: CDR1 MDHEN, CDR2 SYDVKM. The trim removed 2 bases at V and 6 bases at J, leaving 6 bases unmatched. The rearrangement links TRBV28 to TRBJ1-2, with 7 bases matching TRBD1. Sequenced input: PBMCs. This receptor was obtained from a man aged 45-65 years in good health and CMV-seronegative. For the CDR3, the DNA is TGTGCCAGCAGTTTAGGACAGGAAAGGGATGGCTACACCTTC. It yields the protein CASSLGQERDGYTF.